This T cell receptor beta chain derives from a study of shared T cell receptors in the human thymus. The CDR3 runs 19 residues. The V gene end was trimmed by 6 bases and the J gene end by 2 bases; junction bases not matched to a gene: 17. Germline loops: CDR1 LNHDA, CDR2 SQIVND (reference sequence). Repertoires were generated with immunoSEQ multiplex PCR, while TCRdb's copy carries only in-frame clones and drops some. This table has some 700,000 clones, approximately 88% appearing once. The sample was also linked to a second study, of human thymus T cells. As that report states: It was from resections taken during corrective heart surgery that the thymus tissue came. Related research described thymic repertoires that were highly overlapping among unrelated individuals.

The chain is built from TRBV19 and TRBJ2-4, with TRBD1 identical over 9 bases. This clonotype was sampled from a boy less than two years old with a congenital heart defect. The specimen was thymocytes. The CDR3 region is CASSSHQPGQGGSKNIQYF. Here the CDR3 DNA reads TGTGCCAGTAGCTCCCATCAACCGGGACAGGGAGGGTCCAAAAACATTCAGTACTTC.